The clone carrying this TCR beta chain has a count of ten or more. The antigen is undetermined. Trimming shortened V by 4 bases and J by 3 bases, and 13 bases separated the two germline ends. CDR1 MNHNS and CDR2 SASEGT come from the germline V gene. The CDR3 runs to 15 residues. Using unique molecular identifiers, the investigators prepared the TCRbeta library. TCRdb re-called the PCR reads through MiXCR, storing one row per CDR3 protein. This sample has about 300,000 distinct CDR3 sequences; 6.5% to 9% occur once, and the top ten carry around 9.8%. The data were obtained in a study of T-cell reconstitution after alpha-beta-depleted transplantation in children. General study results and limits: T-cell numbers and diversity, one year after transplant, stemmed largely from T cells that were newly produced.

This receptor was obtained from a female patient between 2 and 15 years old who had a stem cell transplant for Fanconi anemia, so the T cells may come from the graft donor. This chain links TRBV6-1 with TRBJ2-1; D possibly corresponds to TRBD1 (6 bases). This specimen consisted of peripheral blood, obtained 360 days after TCRalphabeta/CD19-depleted stem cell transplant. CDR3 nucleotide sequence: TGTGCCAGCAGTGGATACAGGGACCGCTACAATGAGCAGTTCTTC. It translates to CASSGYRDRYNEQFF.